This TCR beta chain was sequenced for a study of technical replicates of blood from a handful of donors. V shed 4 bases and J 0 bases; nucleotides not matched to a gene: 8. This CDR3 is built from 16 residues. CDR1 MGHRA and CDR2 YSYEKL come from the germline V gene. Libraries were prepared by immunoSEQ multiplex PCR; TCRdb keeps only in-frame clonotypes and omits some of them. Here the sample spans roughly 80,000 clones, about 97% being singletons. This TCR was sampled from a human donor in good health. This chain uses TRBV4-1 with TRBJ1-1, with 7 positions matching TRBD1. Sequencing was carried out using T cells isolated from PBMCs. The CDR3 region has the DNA TGCGCCAGCAGCCTACGACAGGGAAACTTGAACACTGAAGCTTTCTTT. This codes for CASSLRQGNLNTEAFF.